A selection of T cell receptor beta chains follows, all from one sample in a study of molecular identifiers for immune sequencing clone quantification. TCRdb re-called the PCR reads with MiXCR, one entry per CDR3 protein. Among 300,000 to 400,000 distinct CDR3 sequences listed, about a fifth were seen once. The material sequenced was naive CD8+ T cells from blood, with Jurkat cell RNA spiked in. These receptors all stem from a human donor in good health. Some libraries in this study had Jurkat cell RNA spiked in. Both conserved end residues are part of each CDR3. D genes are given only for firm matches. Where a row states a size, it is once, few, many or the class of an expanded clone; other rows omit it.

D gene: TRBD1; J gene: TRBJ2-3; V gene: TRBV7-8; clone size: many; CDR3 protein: CASSYTGTEGDTQYF; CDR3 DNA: TGTGCCAGCAGCTATACCGGGACAGAAGGAGATACGCAGTATTTT
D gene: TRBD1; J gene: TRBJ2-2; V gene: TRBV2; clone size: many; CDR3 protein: CASSEDRGTGELFF; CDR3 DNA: TGTGCCAGCAGTGAAGACAGGGGAACCGGGGAGCTGTTTTTT
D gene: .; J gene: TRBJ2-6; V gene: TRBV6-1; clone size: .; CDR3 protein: CASRNTLSLSGANVLTF; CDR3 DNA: TGTGCCAGCAGGAACACACTATCCCTCTCTGGGGCCAACGTCCTGACTTTC
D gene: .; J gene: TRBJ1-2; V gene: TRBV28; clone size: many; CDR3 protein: CASSPDSGPAIYTF; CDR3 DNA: TGTGCCAGCAGTCCGGACAGCGGACCTGCAATCTACACCTTC
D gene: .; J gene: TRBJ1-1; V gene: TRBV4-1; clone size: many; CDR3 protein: CASSLHLNQITEAFF; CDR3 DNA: TGCGCCAGCAGCCTTCACCTTAATCAGATCACTGAAGCTTTCTTT
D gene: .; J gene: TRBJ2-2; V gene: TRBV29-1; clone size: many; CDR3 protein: CSVEASAGELFF; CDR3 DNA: TGCAGCGTTGAAGCTAGCGCCGGGGAGCTGTTTTTT
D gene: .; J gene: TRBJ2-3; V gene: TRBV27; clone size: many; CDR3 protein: CASSLSAGSTDTQYF; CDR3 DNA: TGTGCCAGCAGTTTATCCGCGGGCAGCACAGATACGCAGTATTTT
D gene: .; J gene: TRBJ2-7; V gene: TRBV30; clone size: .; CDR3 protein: CAWSVSGSEQYF; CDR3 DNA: TGTGCCTGGAGCGTTTCAGGGTCCGAGCAGTACTTC
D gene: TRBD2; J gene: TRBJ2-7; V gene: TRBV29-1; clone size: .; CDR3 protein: CSVGSSGSLYEQYF; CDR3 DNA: TGCAGCGTGGGGTCTAGCGGGAGTTTGTACGAGCAGTACTTC
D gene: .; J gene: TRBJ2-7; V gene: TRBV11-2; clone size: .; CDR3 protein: CAGSAYRGYEQYF; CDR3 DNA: TGTGCCGGCAGCGCTTACAGAGGCTACGAGCAGTACTTC
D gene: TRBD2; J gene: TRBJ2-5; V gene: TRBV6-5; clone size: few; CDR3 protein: CASSYGAGVSETQYF; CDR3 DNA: TGTGCCAGCAGTTACGGGGCGGGAGTTTCGGAGACCCAGTACTTC
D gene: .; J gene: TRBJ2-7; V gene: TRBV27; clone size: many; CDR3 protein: CASSQNWGEQYF; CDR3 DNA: TGTGCCAGCAGCCAAAACTGGGGCGAGCAGTACTTC
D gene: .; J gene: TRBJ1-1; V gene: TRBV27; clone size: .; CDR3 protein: CASSLGGGFEAFF; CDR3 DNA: TGTGCCAGCAGTTTAGGAGGAGGATTTGAAGCTTTCTTT
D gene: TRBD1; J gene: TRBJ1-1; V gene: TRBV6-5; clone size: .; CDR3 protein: CASRISQGAGTVAFF; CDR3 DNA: TGTGCCAGCAGGATCTCACAGGGGGCTGGAACTGTAGCTTTCTTT
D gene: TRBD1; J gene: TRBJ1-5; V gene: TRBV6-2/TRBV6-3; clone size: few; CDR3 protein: CASSRTGDSNQPQHF; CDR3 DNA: TGTGCCAGCAGCCGGACAGGGGATAGCAATCAGCCCCAGCATTTT
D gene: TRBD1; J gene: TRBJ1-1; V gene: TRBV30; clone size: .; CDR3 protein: CAWSPTAGTGTEAFF; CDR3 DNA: TGTGCCTGGAGTCCAACCGCCGGGACAGGGACTGAAGCTTTCTTT
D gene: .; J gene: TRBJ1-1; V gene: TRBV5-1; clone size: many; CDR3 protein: CASSWVGGIQNTEAFF; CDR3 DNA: TGCGCCAGCAGCTGGGTGGGGGGCATCCAGAACACTGAAGCTTTCTTT
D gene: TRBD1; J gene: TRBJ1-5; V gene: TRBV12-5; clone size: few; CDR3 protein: CASGEDRAGQPQHF; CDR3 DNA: TGTGCTAGTGGAGAAGACAGGGCCGGGCAGCCCCAGCATTTT
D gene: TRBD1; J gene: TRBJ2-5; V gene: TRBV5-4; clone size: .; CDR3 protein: CASSSKGQGQETQYF; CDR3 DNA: TGTGCCAGCAGCTCAAAGGGACAGGGGCAAGAGACCCAGTACTTC
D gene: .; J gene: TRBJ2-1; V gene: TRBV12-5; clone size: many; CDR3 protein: CASGLVLGQDLYNEQFF; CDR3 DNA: TGTGCTAGTGGTTTGGTACTTGGGCAGGACCTCTACAATGAGCAGTTCTTC
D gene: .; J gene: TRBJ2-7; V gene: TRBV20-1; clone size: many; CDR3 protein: CSARDIADYEQYF; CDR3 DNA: TGCAGTGCTAGAGATATCGCAGACTACGAGCAGTACTTC
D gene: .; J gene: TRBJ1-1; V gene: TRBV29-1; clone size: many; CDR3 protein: CSVLVGANTEAFF; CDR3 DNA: TGCAGCGTTCTGGTAGGGGCGAACACTGAAGCTTTCTTT
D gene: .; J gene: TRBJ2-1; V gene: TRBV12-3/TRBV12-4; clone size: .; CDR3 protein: CASSPPGVFYNEQFF; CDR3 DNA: TGTGCCAGCAGCCCCCCGGGGGTTTTCTACAATGAGCAGTTCTTC
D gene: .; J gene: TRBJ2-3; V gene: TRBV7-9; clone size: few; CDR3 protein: CASSLKGLVTDTQYF; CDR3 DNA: TGTGCCAGCAGCTTAAAGGGGTTGGTAACAGATACGCAGTATTTT
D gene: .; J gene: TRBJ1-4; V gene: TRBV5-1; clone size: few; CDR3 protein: CASSLAGTPGVVNEKLFF; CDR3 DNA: TGCGCCAGCAGCTTGGCCGGGACCCCAGGAGTGGTTAATGAAAAACTGTTTTTT
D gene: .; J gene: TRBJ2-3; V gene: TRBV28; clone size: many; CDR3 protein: CATARGLTDTQYF; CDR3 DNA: TGTGCTACGGCGCGGGGTTTGACAGATACGCAGTATTTT
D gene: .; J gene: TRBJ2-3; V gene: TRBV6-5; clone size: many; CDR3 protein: CASSGRAYTDTQYF; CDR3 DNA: TGTGCCAGCAGTGGACGGGCATACACAGATACGCAGTATTTT
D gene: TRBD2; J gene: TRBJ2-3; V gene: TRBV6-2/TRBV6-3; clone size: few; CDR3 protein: CASSYPLAGVRGDTQYF; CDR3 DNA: TGTGCCAGCAGTTACCCTCTAGCGGGGGTCCGGGGAGATACGCAGTATTTT
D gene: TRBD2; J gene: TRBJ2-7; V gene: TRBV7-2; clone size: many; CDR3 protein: CASSYTSGGRYEQYF; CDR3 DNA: TGTGCCAGCAGCTACACTAGCGGGGGGCGGTACGAGCAGTACTTC
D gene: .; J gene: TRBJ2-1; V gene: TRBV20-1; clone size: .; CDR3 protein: CSARVMVGSSYNEQFF; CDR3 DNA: TGCAGTGCTAGAGTCATGGTGGGGTCTTCCTACAATGAGCAGTTCTTC
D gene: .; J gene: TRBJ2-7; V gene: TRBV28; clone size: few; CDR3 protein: CASSLLGTASYEQYF; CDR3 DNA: TGTGCCAGCAGTTTGCTCGGGACGGCATCCTACGAGCAGTACTTC
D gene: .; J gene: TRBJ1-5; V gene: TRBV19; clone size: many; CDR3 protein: CASREEGHSHAQPQHF; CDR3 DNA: TGTGCCAGTAGGGAAGAGGGACATAGTCACGCTCAGCCCCAGCATTTT
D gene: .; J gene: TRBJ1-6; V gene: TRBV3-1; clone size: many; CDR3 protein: CASSEGTRVYNSPLHF; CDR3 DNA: TGTGCCAGCAGCGAAGGGACGAGGGTCTATAATTCACCCCTCCACTTT
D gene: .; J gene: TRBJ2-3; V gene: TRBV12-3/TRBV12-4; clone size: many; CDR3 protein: CASSRQTSTDTQYF; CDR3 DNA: TGTGCCAGCAGTCGACAGACTAGCACAGATACGCAGTATTTT
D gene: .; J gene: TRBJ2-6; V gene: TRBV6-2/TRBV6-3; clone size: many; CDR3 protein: CASSYTQISGANVLTF; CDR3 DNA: TGTGCCAGCAGTTACACGCAGATCTCTGGGGCCAACGTCCTGACTTTC
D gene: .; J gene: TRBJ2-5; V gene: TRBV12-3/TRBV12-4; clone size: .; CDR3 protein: CASSGDPARFDQETQYF; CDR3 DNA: TGTGCCAGCAGTGGGGACCCAGCGAGATTTGACCAAGAGACCCAGTACTTC
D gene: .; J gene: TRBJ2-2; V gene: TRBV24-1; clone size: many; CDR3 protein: CATQPRGTRAGELFF; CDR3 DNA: TGTGCCACCCAACCCCGGGGGACCCGGGCCGGGGAGCTGTTTTTT
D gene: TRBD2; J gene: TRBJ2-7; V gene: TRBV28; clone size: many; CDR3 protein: CASSLPPGLAADEQYF; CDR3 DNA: TGTGCCAGCAGCCTACCTCCGGGACTAGCGGCTGACGAGCAGTACTTC
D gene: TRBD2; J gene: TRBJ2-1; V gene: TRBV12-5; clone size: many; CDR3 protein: CASGPGTSGSASYNEQFF; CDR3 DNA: TGTGCTAGTGGTCCGGGGACTAGCGGGAGTGCCTCCTACAATGAGCAGTTCTTC
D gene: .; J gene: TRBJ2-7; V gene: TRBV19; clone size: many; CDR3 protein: CASSMSPYEQYF; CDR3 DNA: TGTGCCAGTAGTATGTCGCCATACGAGCAGTACTTC
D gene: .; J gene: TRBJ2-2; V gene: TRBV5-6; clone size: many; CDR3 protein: CASSSILGIHPGELFF; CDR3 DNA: TGTGCCAGCAGCTCTATACTAGGCATCCATCCCGGGGAGCTGTTTTTT
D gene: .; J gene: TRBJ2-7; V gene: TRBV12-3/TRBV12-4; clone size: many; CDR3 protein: CASSPLPDYEQYF; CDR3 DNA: TGTGCCAGCAGCCCCCTGCCGGACTACGAGCAGTACTTC
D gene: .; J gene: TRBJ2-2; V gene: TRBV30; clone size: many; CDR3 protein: CAWNSGYAGELFF; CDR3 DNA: TGTGCCTGGAACTCAGGGTATGCCGGGGAGCTGTTTTTT
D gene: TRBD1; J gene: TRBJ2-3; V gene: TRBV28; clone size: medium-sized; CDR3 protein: CASSQDPGTGGAGDTQYF; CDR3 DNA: TGTGCCAGCAGCCAGGACCCCGGGACAGGGGGCGCGGGGGATACGCAGTATTTT
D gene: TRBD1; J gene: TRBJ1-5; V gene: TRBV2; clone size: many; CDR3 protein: CASRGTGSNQPQHF; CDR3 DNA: TGTGCCAGCAGGGGGACAGGGAGCAATCAGCCCCAGCATTTT
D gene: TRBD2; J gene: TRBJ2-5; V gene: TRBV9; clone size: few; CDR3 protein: CASGPGTSGTGEETQYF; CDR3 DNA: TGTGCCAGCGGCCCCGGGACTAGCGGTACGGGGGAGGAGACCCAGTACTTC
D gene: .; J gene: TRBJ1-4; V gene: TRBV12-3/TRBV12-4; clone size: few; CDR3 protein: CASSGDGATNEKLFF; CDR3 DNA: TGTGCCAGCAGCGGGGACGGAGCAACTAATGAAAAACTGTTTTTT
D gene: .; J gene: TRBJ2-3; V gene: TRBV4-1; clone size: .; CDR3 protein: CASSPTISGDTQYF; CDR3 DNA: TGCGCCAGCAGCCCGACTATTTCCGGGGATACGCAGTATTTT
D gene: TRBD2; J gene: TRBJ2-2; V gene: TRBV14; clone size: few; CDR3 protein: CASSQDLASGDSNTGELFF; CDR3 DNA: TGTGCCAGCAGCCAAGATTTAGCTAGCGGAGATTCTAACACCGGGGAGCTGTTTTTT
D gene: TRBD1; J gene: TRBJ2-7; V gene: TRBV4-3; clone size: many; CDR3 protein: CASSQVTGGRYEQYF; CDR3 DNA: TGCGCCAGCAGCCAAGTAACAGGGGGTCGCTACGAGCAGTACTTC
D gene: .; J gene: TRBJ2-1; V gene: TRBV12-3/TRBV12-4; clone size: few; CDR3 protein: CASSPNGSYNEQFF; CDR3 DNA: TGTGCCAGCAGTCCCAACGGATCCTACAATGAGCAGTTCTTC
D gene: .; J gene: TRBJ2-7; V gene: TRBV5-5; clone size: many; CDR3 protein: CASSLESGYEQYF; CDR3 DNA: TGTGCCAGCAGCTTGGAGTCGGGTTACGAGCAGTACTTC
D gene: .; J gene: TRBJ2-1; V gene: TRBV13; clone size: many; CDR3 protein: CASSLGDSEGNEQFF; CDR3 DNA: TGTGCCAGCAGCTTAGGGGACTCGGAGGGCAATGAGCAGTTCTTC
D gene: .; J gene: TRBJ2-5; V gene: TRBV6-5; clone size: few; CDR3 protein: CASSSMGLTLETQYF; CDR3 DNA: TGTGCCAGCAGTTCCATGGGACTCACATTAGAGACCCAGTACTTC